This T cell receptor (beta chain) is drawn from a study of glioma-infiltrating T cells. Study findings and constraints: Tissue and blood shared very few CDR3 sequences. Gliomas, especially low-grade, showed above-expected tissue-blood divergence; non-neoplastic patients showed below.

The iRepertoire nested amplicon-rescue multiplex PCR amplified TCR alpha and beta CDR3s from RNA. Input was about 100-450 ng of tissue mRNA or PBMC total RNA. TCRdb independently ran MiXCR on the multiplex PCR reads; one entry per CDR3 protein. The data contain some 190,000 distinct CDR3 sequences, around 32% of them singletons. Regarding this clonotype: Antigen unknown.

The CDR3 spans 13 residues. Germline trimming cut 3 bases from V and 6 bases from J; bases unmatched to any gene: 1. CDR1 is DFQATT and CDR2 is SNEGSKA in the germline V gene (reference sequence). Sequenced input: glioma tissue, nonneoplastic brain tissue, or PBMCs (not recorded which). This chain uses TRBV20-1 with TRBJ1-5; TRBD1 matches at 11 bases. The sequence came from a human donor with low-grade glioma or glioblastoma, undergoing nonglioma brain surgery, or in good health (not recorded which). The CDR3 nucleotides read TGCAGTGCTAGGGGACAGGGGGGTCAGCCCCAGCATTTT. Translated: CSARGQGGQPQHF.